What follows is one T cell receptor (beta chain) and its context. The table came from immunoSEQ multiplex PCR; TCRdb's copy has only in-frame clones and leaves some out. The table shows more than 350,000 clones, with around 87% occurring only once. Seattle's cohort entered during active infection and was followed longitudinally. This entry is derived from a study of blood T cell repertoires in COVID-19. Study overall: Researchers got acute and convalescent COVID-19 samples from the United States, Italy and Spain.

The ends lost 3 bases at V and 5 bases at J; junction bases unmatched: 7. Per germline, CDR1 MDHEN and CDR2 SYDVKM. The CDR3 has 15 residues. J is TRBJ2-5 and V is TRBV28; 9 bases are shared with TRBD2. The clonotype was recovered from a woman aged 25 to 39 with COVID-19, enrolled during active disease. The sequenced material came from peripheral blood. The CDR3 is CASSLAGAGGETQYF. CDR3 nucleotides: TGTGCCAGCAGTTTGGCCGGTGCGGGGGGGGAGACCCAGTACTTC.